A selection of T cell receptor beta chains follows, all from one sample in a study of a mutant IDH1 vaccine in newly diagnosed glioma. TCRdb's copy holds only in-frame clones and misses some; the assay was immunoSEQ multiplex PCR. The top ten clones hold roughly 7.1% of a sample with some 100,000 clones, 83% of them seen once. Source: PBMCs, taken from a glioma patient treated with radiotherapy, temozolomide or both. The receptors were gathered from a woman aged 45 to 65 with glioma. CDR3s leave out the opening cysteine and the closing phenylalanine or tryptophan. Fields, in order: D gene, V gene, CDR3 protein. The D gene is left open where the match is weak.

TRBD1,TRBV5-4,ASSPWTGRYGYT
TRBD1,TRBV4-1,ASSQQGQGGNQPQH
TRBD2,TRBV9,ASSVDSGGHTGELF
NA,TRBV5-6,ASSLARGTQY
NA,TRBV11-3,ASSLGGDSPLH
NA,TRBV18,ASSPRTQDLSGANVLT
NA,TRBV10-3,AITRGDTIY
NA,TRBV2,ASSEQGPQH
TRBD2,TRBV5-1,ASSSENSGGAAGQY
NA,TRBV5-6,ASSLAGGGSYEQY
TRBD1,TRBV2,ASSAGTGAYGYT
NA,TRBV27,ASGSWANSYEQY
NA,TRBV20-1,SASKETQY
NA,TRBV4-3,ASSQLPVYGYT
NA,TRBV11-2,ASSLWPGLNSPLH
TRBD1,TRBV25-1,ASSAGQGGNQPQH
NA,TRBV15,ATSREQNTDTQY
NA,TRBV6-1,ASSEEPGELF
NA,TRBV7-2,ASSPRLPGAGTEAF
TRBD2,TRBV6-5,ASTPRGGGAYEQY
TRBD1,TRBV7-8,ASSFIGQGDGYT
TRBD2,TRBV29-1,SVEKASGGAAETQY
NA,TRBV30,AWSVGGLTDTQY
NA,TRBV7-9,ASSSPVGDNQPQH
NA,TRBV5-6,ASSPGLDLLDEQF
NA,TRBV6-4,ASSQRWGTEAF
TRBD1,TRBV13,ASSFGRTGRSEQY
NA,TRBV7-9,ASSQSLGGAGDTQY
TRBD2,TRBV29-1,SVGEGYEQY
TRBD1,TRBV9,ASSGAPEGQGTFNYGYT
TRBD1,TRBV5-6,ASSPGTGAIRDGYT
NA,TRBV5-1,ASSPTGSGANVLT
NA,TRBV29-1,SVDRAGDYGYT
NA,TRBV5-1,ASTPTVTGANVLT
NA,TRBV5-1,ASSLRGDYGYT
TRBD1,TRBV5-1,ASSLLGGTGAQETQY
TRBD2,TRBV7-2,ASSPTLAGGTSTDTQY
NA,TRBV9,ASSVGRRGRDTEAF
TRBD1,TRBV29-1,SVNRGPTEAF
NA,TRBV9,ASSVGTGAGTDTQY